This T cell receptor (beta chain) derives from a study of blood T cell repertoires in COVID-19. Overall study context: The origin of the acute and convalescent COVID-19 samples was the United States, Italy and Spain. T cells, B-cell-depleted T cells, or PBMCs provided the cDNA or gDNA that served as material.

As processed by the authors: Using reference gene primer amplification, nucleated cell counts were estimated. The data were produced by immunoSEQ multiplex PCR, yet TCRdb's version contains in-frame clones alone and is incomplete. The DNA was the basis for D and trimming; V, J and clone size are from that table. The table has fewer than 120,000 clones, approximately 82% seen once; the top ten hold over 3.5%. V lost 6 bases to trimming and J lost 3 bases, with 8 bases between them. The CDR3 has 13 amino acids. V and J are TRBV12-3 or TRBV12-4 and TRBJ1-4, with D perhaps TRBD1 (6 bases). The source is a woman over 75 with acute or convalescent COVID-19. Sample: peripheral blood. The CDR3: CASRAGANEKLFF. The CDR3 DNA reads TGTGCCAGCAGGGCAGGGGCTAATGAAAAACTGTTTTTT.